This T cell receptor (beta chain) comes out of a study of resident and recirculating memory T cells in vitiligo. The germline V gene encodes CDR1 MNHNS and CDR2 SASEGT. The CDR3 extends over 18 amino acids. With 2 bases clipped from V and 7 bases from J, the junction kept 17 bases outside the gene matches. Sequencing used immunoSEQ multiplex PCR; TCRdb keeps in-frame clones, though not all of them. The sample lists 40,000 to 50,000 clones; about nine tenths were seen once. The V and J genes are TRBV6-1 and TRBJ2-5, with TRBD2 matching over 9 bases. The TCR was taken from a male donor with vitiligo. Sequenced material: blood. The CDR3 spells CASSELGVAGAPLGTQYF. The CDR3 DNA is TGTGCCAGCAGTGAATTGGGGGTAGCGGGGGCTCCATTGGGGACCCAGTACTTC.